One and the same sample provided the 14 T cell receptor beta chains below, sequenced in a study of PD-1 blockade in mismatch repair-deficient tumors. The repertoire was sequenced with immunoSEQ multiplex PCR; TCRdb's copy has only in-frame clones and lacks some. Here the sample spans approximately 130,000 clones, around 86% being singletons. The sample was peripheral blood, taken 44 weeks after starting pembrolizumab. The receptors shown here come from an adult with mismatch repair-deficient cancer.

The chain combines TRBV27 with TRBJ1-4; D is ambiguous. The germline CDR1 and CDR2 sequences are MNHEY and SMNVEV (reference sequence). CDR3 length: 13 amino acids. Trimming removed 7 bases at V and 2 bases at J, with 8 bases between. Here the CDR3 reads CASKGFTNEKLFF. In nucleotides, the CDR3 is TGTGCCAGCAAGGGTTTTACTAATGAAAAACTGTTTTTT.

The V and J genes are TRBV28 and TRBJ1-1; D unresolved. CDR1 MDHEN and CDR2 SYDVKM come from the germline V gene. The CDR3 is 16 amino acids. V was clipped by 7 bases and J by 0 bases, with 18 bases between them. CDR3: CASTPVLELMNTEAFF. The DNA of the CDR3 is TGTGCCAGCACCCCCGTACTTGAGCTTATGAACACTGAAGCTTTCTTT.

This clone appeared once. The CDR3 protein is CASSPLSGTSTDTQYF. The CDR3 DNA reads as TGTGCCAGCTCACCATTAAGCGGAACTAGCACAGATACGCAGTATTTT. This chain joins TRBV18 and TRBJ2-3; D is perhaps TRBD2 (5 bases). Trimming left V 2 bases short and J 0 bases short, with 12 bases between. This CDR3 is 16 amino acids long. CDR1 is KGHSH, CDR2 LQKENI, per germline. The complete variable domain, with remaining parts taken from reference TRBV18 and TRBJ2-3, reads NAGVMQNPRHLVRRRGQEARLRCSPMKGHSHVYWYRQLPEEGLKFMVYLQKENIIDESGMPKERFSAEFPKEGPSILRIQQVVRGDSAAYFCASSPLSGTSTDTQYFGPGTRLTVL.

The chain couples TRBV5-1 to TRBJ2-1, with TRBD1 identical over 7 bases. The J segment lost 6 bases and the V segment lost 2 bases, leaving 5 bases of the junction unmatched. From germline, CDR1 is SGHRS and CDR2 YFSETQ. This CDR3 comprises 14 residues. The CDR3 loop reads CASSLWDRRNEQFF. The CDR3 nucleotides read TGCGCCAGCAGCTTATGGGACAGACGCAATGAGCAGTTCTTC.

J is TRBJ2-1 and V is TRBV4-2, with D unresolved. Looked up from germline, CDR1 is LGHNA and CDR2 is YNFKEQ. This CDR3 is 16 amino acids long. The V gene lost 0 bases and the J gene lost 0 bases, with 9 bases spanning the gap. In DNA form, the CDR3 reads TGTGCCAGCAGCCAAGATCCGACAAGCTCCTACAATGAGCAGTTCTTC. Its translation is CASSQDPTSSYNEQFF.

The chain carries TRBV7-2 and TRBJ2-7; 10 bases fit TRBD2. V lost 4 bases to trimming and J lost 5 bases; unmatched junction nucleotides: 8. Germline CDR1 and CDR2: SGHTA and FQGNSA. The CDR3 totals 15 residues. The CDR3 DNA sequence: TGTGCCAGCAGCTCACCGGGACTAGCGATCCACGAGCAGTACTTC. Protein product: CASSSPGLAIHEQYF.

This rearrangement joins TRBV25-1 to TRBJ2-7; D unresolved. Germline loops: CDR1 MGHDK, CDR2 SYGVNS. This CDR3 is built from 12 residues. Between the trimmed V and J ends, which lost 1 base and 4 bases, there was a span of 5 bases. CDR3 sequence: CASSESVYEQYF. In nucleotides, the CDR3 is TGTGCCAGCAGTGAATCAGTTTACGAGCAGTACTTC.

The chain recombines TRBV27 with TRBJ2-5, with TRBD2 matching 10 bases. CDR1 and CDR2 from the germline V gene are MNHEY and SMNVEV (reference sequence). V dropped 5 bases and J dropped 5; count of bases not matched to a gene: 11. This CDR3 has 16 amino acids. This CDR3 is CASSPYSGRARETQYF. The CDR3 DNA is TGTGCCAGCAGTCCCTACAGCGGGAGGGCCAGGGAGACCCAGTACTTC.

On this clone: Other nucleotide sequences from this sample produce the same CDR3. The rearrangement links TRBV20-1 to TRBJ2-5, with no clear D. CDR1 DFQATT and CDR2 SNEGSKA come from the germline V gene (reference sequence). This CDR3 region has 11 residues. Trimming removed 3 bases from V and 2 bases from J, with 4 bases in between. CDR3 nucleotide sequence: TGCAGTGCTAGGGTTCAAGAGACCCAGTACTTC. Translated: CSARVQETQYF.

The chain has TRBV15 and TRBJ2-1; D is unresolved. This CDR3 is 15 amino acids long. V lost 0 bases to trimming and J lost 0 bases, with 6 bases between them. Looked up from germline, CDR1 is LNHNV and CDR2 is YYDKDF (reference sequence). CDR3 coding DNA: TGTGCCACCAGCAGAGAGGCAGCCTCCTACAATGAGCAGTTCTTC. Translated, it gives CATSREAASYNEQFF.

CDR3 DNA: TGTGCCAGCAGTAAGACTAGCGGGAGTTCTTACAATGAGCAGTTCTTC. Translating gives CASSKTSGSSYNEQFF. The genes are TRBV2 and TRBJ2-1; 12 bases align to TRBD2. CDR1 is SNHLY and CDR2 is FYNNEI in the germline V gene. This CDR3 has 16 residues. V lost 5 bases to trimming and J lost 4 bases; unmatched junction nucleotides: 6. The full variable domain, its missing parts supplied by reference TRBV2 and TRBJ2-1, is EPEVTQTPSHQVTQMGQEVILRCVPISNHLYFYWYRQILGQKVEFLVSFYNNEISEKSEIFDDQFSVERPDGSNFTLKIRSTKLEDSAMYFCASSKTSGSSYNEQFFGPGTRLTVL.

V and J are TRBV19 and TRBJ2-3; 12 positions agree with TRBD2. The germline gives CDR1 LNHDA, CDR2 SQIVND (reference sequence). V gave up 3 bases and J gave up 6 bases; unmatched junction bases: 13. The CDR3 is 18 amino acids. The CDR3 nucleotides are TGTGCCAGTAGTATCGCGATGGGGACTAGCGGGTTCGCGGATACGCAGTATTTT. Residues: CASSIAMGTSGFADTQYF.

The CDR3 is CASLLDWSTDTQYF. The CDR3 DNA sequence: TGTGCCAGTCTCCTTGACTGGAGCACAGATACGCAGTATTTT. V and J are TRBV6-1 and TRBJ2-3; D gene unclear. Between the trimmed V and J ends, which lost 9 bases and 0 bases, there was a span of 13 bases. Germline assignment: CDR1 MNHNS and CDR2 SASEGT. CDR3 length equals 14 residues.

The chain combines TRBV7-2 with TRBJ2-1; no reliable D call. The CDR3 spans 13 residues. Germline V gives CDR1 SGHTA, CDR2 FQGNSA. V lost 3 bases and J 2 bases, leaving 5 bases between the germline ends. The CDR3: CASSLGPYNEQFF. CDR3 DNA sequence: TGTGCCAGCAGCTTGGGTCCCTACAATGAGCAGTTCTTC.